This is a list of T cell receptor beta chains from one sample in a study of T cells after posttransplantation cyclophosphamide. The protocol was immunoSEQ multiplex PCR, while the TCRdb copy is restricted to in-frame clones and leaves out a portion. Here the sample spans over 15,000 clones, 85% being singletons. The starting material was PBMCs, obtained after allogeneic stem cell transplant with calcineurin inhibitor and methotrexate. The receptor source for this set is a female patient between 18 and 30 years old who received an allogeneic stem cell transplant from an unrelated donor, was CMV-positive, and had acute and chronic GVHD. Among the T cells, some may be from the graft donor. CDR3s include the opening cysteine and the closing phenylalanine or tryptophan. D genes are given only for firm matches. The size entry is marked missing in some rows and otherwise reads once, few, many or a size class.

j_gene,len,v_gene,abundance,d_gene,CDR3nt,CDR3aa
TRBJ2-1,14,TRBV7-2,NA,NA,TGTGCCAGCAGCTTCACGGGAAACTACAATGAGCAGTTCTTC,CASSFTGNYNEQFF
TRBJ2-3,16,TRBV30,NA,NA,TGTGCCTGGAGTGTAGGAGGAAGGGTCCCCTCAGATACGCAGTATTTT,CAWSVGGRVPSDTQYF
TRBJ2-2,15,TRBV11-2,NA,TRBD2,TGTGCCAGCAGACCGAGCGGGACGAACACCGGGGAGCTGTTTTTT,CASRPSGTNTGELFF
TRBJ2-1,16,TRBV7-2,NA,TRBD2,TGTGCCAGCAGCCCAAAGGGACTAGCGGGAGCTAGTGAGCAGTTCTTC,CASSPKGLAGASEQFF
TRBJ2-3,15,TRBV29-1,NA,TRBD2,TGCAGCGTTGAATTAACTAGCGGAGCCACAGATACGCAGTATTTT,CSVELTSGATDTQYF
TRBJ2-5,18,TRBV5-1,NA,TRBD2,TGCGCCAGCAGCTTGGGGTCGCTGACTAGCGGGAGGCCGGAGACCCAGTACTTC,CASSLGSLTSGRPETQYF
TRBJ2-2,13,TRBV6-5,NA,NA,TGTGCCAGCAGGTCCCTATCCGGCGGGGAGCTGTTTTTT,CASRSLSGGELFF
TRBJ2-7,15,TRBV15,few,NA,TGTGCCACCAGCAGAGTAGGGGCGGGACCTTACGAGCAGTACTTC,CATSRVGAGPYEQYF
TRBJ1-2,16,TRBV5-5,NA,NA,TGTGCCAGCAGCTTGGATTGGGCCAGTGGGGGGTATGGCTACACCTTC,CASSLDWASGGYGYTF
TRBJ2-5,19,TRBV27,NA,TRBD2,TGTGCCAGCAGCTCTGAGCAGGGACTAGCGGGAGCCCCCCAAGAGACCCAGTACTTC,CASSSEQGLAGAPQETQYF
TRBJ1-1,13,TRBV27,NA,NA,TGTGCCAGCAGTCCAGGACCAGGGAACGCAGCTTTCTTT,CASSPGPGNAAFF
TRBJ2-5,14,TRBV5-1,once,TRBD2,TGCGCCAGCAGCTTAGGGCGGGAGAAAGAGACCCAGTACTTC,CASSLGREKETQYF
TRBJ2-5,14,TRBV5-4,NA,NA,TGTGCCAGCAGCGTGACTCGAATACAAGAGACCCAGTACTTC,CASSVTRIQETQYF
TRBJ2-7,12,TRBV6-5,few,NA,TGTGCCAGCACCCCAGGGCTCTACGAGCAGTACTTC,CASTPGLYEQYF
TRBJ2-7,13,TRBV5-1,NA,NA,TGCGCCAGCAGCTTGCGGGGATCCTACGAGCAGTACTTC,CASSLRGSYEQYF
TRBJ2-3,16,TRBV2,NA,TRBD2,TGTGCCAGCAGCAAACTAGCGGGTTTAATCACAGATACGCAGTATTTT,CASSKLAGLITDTQYF
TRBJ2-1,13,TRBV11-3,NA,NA,TGTGCCAGCAGCTTAGGTACAGGGTTTGAGCAGTTCTTC,CASSLGTGFEQFF
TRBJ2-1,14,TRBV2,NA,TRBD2,TGTGCCAGCAGGGTAGCGGGCACCTACAATGAGCAGTTCTTC,CASRVAGTYNEQFF
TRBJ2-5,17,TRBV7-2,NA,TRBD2,TGTGCCAGCAGCACCCGACTAGCGGGAGGGCGTCCTGAGACCCAGTACTTC,CASSTRLAGGRPETQYF
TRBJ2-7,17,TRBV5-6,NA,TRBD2,TGTGCCAGCAGCTTGCGGACTAGCGGGAGGGCAGGTAACGAGCAGTACTTC,CASSLRTSGRAGNEQYF
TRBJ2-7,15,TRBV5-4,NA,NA,TGTGCCAGCAGCTTGGCCGGGACTTCGGCCTACGAGCAGTACTTC,CASSLAGTSAYEQYF
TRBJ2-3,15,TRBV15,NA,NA,TGTGCCACGGCTCCGTTCAGGCAAACAACAGATACGCAGTATTTT,CATAPFRQTTDTQYF
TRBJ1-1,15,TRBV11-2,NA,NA,TGTGCCAGCAGCTTAGCAGGGACTAAGGGCACTGAAGCTTTCTTT,CASSLAGTKGTEAFF
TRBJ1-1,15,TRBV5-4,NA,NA,TGTGCCAGCAGCTTACAGGCCCCTCGAAACACTGAAGCTTTCTTT,CASSLQAPRNTEAFF
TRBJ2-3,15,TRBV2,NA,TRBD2,TGTGCCAGCGCGCGGGGGGAGCCATCAAGAGATACGCAGTATTTT,CASARGEPSRDTQYF
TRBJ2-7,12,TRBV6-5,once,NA,TGTGCCAGCAGTGCGTCTTTCTACGAGCAGTACTTC,CASSASFYEQYF
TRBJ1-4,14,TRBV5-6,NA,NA,TGTGCCAGCAGCTTGGTTACAGGGAAAGAAAAACTGTTTTTT,CASSLVTGKEKLFF
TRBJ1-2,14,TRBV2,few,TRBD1,TGTGCCAGCACTTACAGGGGATCGTCCTATGGCTACACCTTC,CASTYRGSSYGYTF
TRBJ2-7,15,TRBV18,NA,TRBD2,TGTGCCAGCTCAACCGGGACTAGCGGATCCTACGAGCAGTACTTC,CASSTGTSGSYEQYF
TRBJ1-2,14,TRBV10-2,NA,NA,TGCGCCAGCAGGACAAGCGGGGTTAGCTATGGCTACACCTTC,CASRTSGVSYGYTF
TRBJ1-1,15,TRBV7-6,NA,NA,TGTGCCAGCAGCTCTCTCAGGTCCGTGAACACTGAAGCTTTCTTT,CASSSLRSVNTEAFF
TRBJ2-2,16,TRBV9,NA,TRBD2,TGTGCCAGCAGCGTAGCAGCGGGAGGGAACACCGGGGAGCTGTTTTTT,CASSVAAGGNTGELFF
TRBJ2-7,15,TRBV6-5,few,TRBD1,TGTGCCAGCAGTTCTCCGGGACAGGGGTACTACGAGCAGTACTTC,CASSSPGQGYYEQYF
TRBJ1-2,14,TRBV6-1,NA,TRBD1,TGTGCCAGCAGTGGAACAGGGGGAGGTTATGGCTACACCTTC,CASSGTGGGYGYTF
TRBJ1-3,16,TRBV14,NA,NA,TGTGCCAGCAGCCAACGTGGGGGGGCCTCTGGAAACACCATATATTTT,CASSQRGGASGNTIYF
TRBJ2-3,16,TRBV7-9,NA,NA,TGTGCCAGCAGCCCCTTCCGCGGGATAACGGCAGATACGCAGTATTTT,CASSPFRGITADTQYF
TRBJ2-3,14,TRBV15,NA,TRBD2,TGTGCCACCAGCAGAGGGACTAGCGGAGATACGCAGTATTTT,CATSRGTSGDTQYF